This passage covers 11 T cell receptor beta chains from one sample sequenced in a study of T cell repertoires in cytomegalovirus infection (dated by TCRdb to between 2018 and 2021). The instrument given in TCRdb is Illumina HiSeq 1500. Using fastp trimming at Q25 and MiXCR clonotype assembly, TCRdb reanalyzed the public sequencing data and kept in-frame beta chains. All rows with the same CDR3 protein become a single entry with the most common DNA and genes. This sample gives fewer than 550,000 distinct CDR3 sequences in total; approximately 17% of them show up just once. The top ten hold roughly 25% of the sample. Sample: CD8+ T cells from PBMCs. The source of these receptors is a human donor in good health (CMV status not recorded). Some clones in this sample may be carry-over from other donors' samples.

In its sample, this clonotype was seen many times. This chain joins TRBV12-5 and TRBJ2-1; 7 nucleotides agree with TRBD1. The germline gives CDR1 LGHNT, CDR2 FRNRAP. J was trimmed by 7 bases and V by 1 base; bases with no gene match: 1. The CDR3 has 13 amino acids. DNA for the CDR3: TGTGCTAGTGGTTTGGGACAGGGTAATGAGCAGTTCTTC. Translated, it gives CASGLGQGNEQFF.

This clonotype was recorded at least ten times. This sequence joins TRBV7-3 and TRBJ1-1, with no clear D. There are 13 residues in the CDR3. CDR1 and CDR2 from the germline V gene are SGHTA and FQGTGA. V was cut by 2 bases and J by 7 bases, with 11 bases left in between. CDR3 bases: TGTGCCAGCAGCTTAGGGGAAGAAGGTGAAGCTTTCTTT. Protein sequence: CASSLGEEGEAFF. The full variable domain, rest sourced from reference TRBV7-3 and TRBJ1-1, is GAGVSQTPSNKVTEKGKYVELRCDPISGHTALYWYRQSLGQGPEFLIYFQGTGAADDSGLPNDRFFAVRPEGSVSTLKIQRTERGDSAVYLCASSLGEEGEAFFGQGTRLTVV.

This clonotype was seen only a few times. The chain joins TRBV6-5 to TRBJ1-2; 8 positions agree with TRBD1. This CDR3 contains 13 residues. Germline V gene data show CDR1 as MNHEY and CDR2 as SVGAGI. Trimming at V came to 6 bases and at J to 4 bases, leaving 4 bases not matched to a gene. The CDR3 DNA follows: TGTGCCAGCAGCGACAGGGGCAGCTATGGCTACACCTTC. Protein sequence: CASSDRGSYGYTF.

This clonotype was picked up many times. The chain links TRBV7-3 to TRBJ2-2, with TRBD2 identical over 10 bases. The V segment lost 5 bases and the J segment 9 bases; nucleotides outside the gene matches: 12. Germline loops: CDR1 SGHTA, CDR2 FQGTGA. The CDR3 length is 16 residues. This CDR3 reads CASSPRSLAGYRELFF. The CDR3 bases are TGTGCCAGCAGCCCGAGGTCACTAGCGGGATACCGGGAGCTGTTTTTT.

J is TRBJ2-1 and V is TRBV14; 11 nucleotides align to TRBD2. With V trimmed by 5 bases and J by 4 bases, 7 bases remained unmatched. CDR3 length: 16 residues. Germline CDR1 reads SGHDN; CDR2 reads FVKESK. Here the CDR3 reads CASSLRSGGGYNEQFF. CDR3 sequence (DNA): TGTGCCAGCAGCTTACGTAGCGGGGGGGGTTACAATGAGCAGTTCTTC.

This clonotype was detected a few times. This rearrangement joins TRBV20-1 to TRBJ2-7; 15 positions agree with TRBD2. The V and J ends lost 6 bases and 4 bases, in that order; junction bases with no gene match: 4. CDR1 DFQATT and CDR2 SNEGSKA come from the germline V gene (reference sequence). CDR3 length equals 14 residues. The CDR3 DNA sequence: TGCAGTGCGGGGACTAGCGGGGGGACTTACGAGCAGTACTTC. This encodes CSAGTSGGTYEQYF.

This clonotype was found a few times. The chain combines TRBV9 with TRBJ1-1, with D hard to call. The CDR3 length is 14 residues. V was clipped by 2 bases and J by 4 bases, with 12 bases between them. Germline V gives CDR1 SGDLS, CDR2 YYNGEE. The CDR3 DNA reads as TGTGCCAGCAGCGTCCGGGCCTCCCCCACTGAAGCTTTCTTT. As protein: CASSVRASPTEAFF.

Only a few counts were recorded for this clonotype. The chain carries TRBV5-1 and TRBJ2-7; D uncertain. This CDR3 comprises 14 residues. Trimming took 3 bases from V and 2 from J, leaving 12 bases between them. Germline-derived CDR1 and CDR2 are SGHRS and YFSETQ. CDR3 in DNA: TGCGCCAGCAGCTCATCCCGTCAGGCCTACGAGCAGTACTTC. Translated, it gives CASSSSRQAYEQYF.

This clonotype occurred many times. The rearrangement links TRBV4-1 to TRBJ2-7; 8 positions match TRBD1. The ends lost 1 base at V and 3 bases at J; junction bases unmatched: 5. Germline CDR1 MGHRA, CDR2 YSYEKL. The CDR3 is made up of 15 amino acids. CDR3 sequence reads: CASSQARQGNYEQYF. Here the CDR3 DNA reads TGCGCCAGCAGCCAAGCTCGACAGGGGAACTACGAGCAGTACTTC.

This clonotype has a single count. This could be a read error, since a much larger clone is one nucleotide away. V and J are TRBV28 and TRBJ2-3; either TRBD1 or TRBD2 may supply D (5 bases each). The CDR3 length is 15 residues. The germline V gene encodes CDR1 MDHEN and CDR2 SYDVKM. CDR3 nucleotide sequence: TGTGCCAACAGTTCCCCGGGACCCCACACAGATACGCAGTATTTT. Amino acid sequence: CANSSPGPHTDTQYF. The whole variable domain, remainder taken from reference TRBV28 and TRBJ2-3, is DVKVTQSSRYLVKRTGEKVFLECVQDMDHENMFWYRQDPGLGLRLIYFSYDVKMKEKGDIPEGYSVSREKKERFSLILESASTNQTSMYLCANSSPGPHTDTQYFGPGTRLTVL.

This clonotype is a singleton in its sample. The CDR3 does not close with the conserved phenylalanine or tryptophan, likely indicating a read error. V gene TRBV7-6 combines with J gene TRBJ2-5, with 12 bases aligning to TRBD1. Germline CDR1 reads SGHVS; CDR2 reads FNYEAQ. With V trimmed by 1 base and J by 3 bases, 3 bases remained unmatched. This CDR3 spans 16 amino acids. The CDR3 here is CASSLGGTGGEETQYL. The DNA for the CDR3 is TGTGCCAGCAGCTTAGGCGGGACAGGGGGCGAAGAGACCCAGTACCTC.